This T cell receptor (beta chain) was recovered during a study of immune evolution from preneoplasia to lung adenocarcinoma. Study-level background: HLA loss of heterozygosity: under 7.5% AIS, about 15% MIA, about 32% ADC, none AAH. Regarding the study as a whole: Later-stage lesions appeared to have more T cells, more diversity, less clonality. Highest clonality occurred in KRAS-mutant, not EGFR-mutant or double wild-type, nodules.

With regard to this clone: Its antigen is not identified.

H&E slides confirmed each diagnosis, reviewed by two pathologists independently. Repertoires were generated with immunoSEQ multiplex PCR, while TCRdb's copy carries only in-frame clones and drops some. The data hold about 2,700 clones, with 84% observed a single time. The CDR3 is 15 residues long. Trimming removed 7 bases from V and 5 bases from J, with 17 bases in between. Germline CDR1 reads MDHEN; CDR2 reads SYDVKM. The receptor was derived from an older person with lung adenocarcinoma. Sequences were obtained from FFPE atypical adenomatous hyperplasia tissue from the lung. Subset defined: atypical adenomatous hyperplasia (AAH), lung preneoplasia. V gene TRBV28 combines with J gene TRBJ1-4; D ambiguous. The CDR3 sequence: CASTPGWPSNEKLFF. The CDR3 DNA is TGTGCCAGCACCCCCGGATGGCCATCGAATGAAAAACTGTTTTTT.